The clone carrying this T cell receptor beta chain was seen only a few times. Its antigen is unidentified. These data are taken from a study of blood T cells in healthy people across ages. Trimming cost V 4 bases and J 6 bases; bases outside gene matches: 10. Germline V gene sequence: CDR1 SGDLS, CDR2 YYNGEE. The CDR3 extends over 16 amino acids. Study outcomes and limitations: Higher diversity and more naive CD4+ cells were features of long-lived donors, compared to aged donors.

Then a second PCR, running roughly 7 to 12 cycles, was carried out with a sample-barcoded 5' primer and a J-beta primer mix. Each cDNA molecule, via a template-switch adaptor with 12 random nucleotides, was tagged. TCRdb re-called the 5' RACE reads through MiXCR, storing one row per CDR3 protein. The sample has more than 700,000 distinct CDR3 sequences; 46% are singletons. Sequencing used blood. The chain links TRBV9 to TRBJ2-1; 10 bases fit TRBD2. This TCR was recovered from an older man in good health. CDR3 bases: TGTGCCAGCAGCCCTGAGGGGCTAGCGGGAGCCAATGAGCAGTTCTTC. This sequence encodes CASSPEGLAGANEQFF.